This T cell receptor beta chain was found in a study of T cell changes during pregnancy in multiple sclerosis. Clones were sequenced by immunoSEQ multiplex PCR, and TCRdb holds only the in-frame ones, with some missing. The sample holds 60,000 to 65,000 clones, about 92% seen once. This clone was found once. This sequence was found in a female donor in good health, enrolled as a control in a pregnancy study. Material: peripheral blood, obtained in the second trimester of pregnancy.

CDR3 DNA: TGTGCCAGCAGCTTAGATCGAGCAGATACGCAGTATTTT. Its protein product is CASSLDRADTQYF. The chain links TRBV11-2 to TRBJ2-3; no clear D gene. V lost 0 bases and J 4 bases, leaving 5 bases between the germline ends. This CDR3 comprises 13 residues. Germline loops: CDR1 SGHAT, CDR2 FQNNGV.